This T cell receptor (beta chain) was obtained from a study of vaccination effects on CD4 cells after COVID-19. Overall study findings and caveats: Late post-vaccination samples showed marked contraction of infection- and vaccine-induced clones.

Germline CDR1 reads MGHDK; CDR2 reads SYGVNS. CDR3 length: 16 amino acids. V lost 3 bases, J lost 7 bases, and 13 bases stayed unmatched. The count of this clone is one. What it binds is not known. Antigen-specific CD4+ T cells were expanded (with viral peptide pools) by the ViraFEST assay ahead of sequencing. Culturing for around eleven days preceded CD4+ T cell isolation. None of the vaccinated had previously contracted SARS-CoV-2, and their nucleocapsid antibodies tested negative. The protocol was immunoSEQ multiplex PCR, while the TCRdb copy is restricted to in-frame clones and leaves out a portion. The sample includes around 19,000 clones, roughly 72% of them seen just once.

The V call is TRBV25-1, the J call TRBJ2-7; 9 bases are shared with TRBD1. The sample was CD4+ T cells from PBMCs cultured with HCoV-NL63 spike peptides, taken before COVID-19 vaccination. This receptor was obtained from a human donor who received a COVID-19 vaccine. CDR3 sequence: CASSDWSTGGLGEQYF. The CDR3 DNA reads TGTGCCAGCAGTGATTGGTCGACAGGGGGACTGGGAGAGCAGTACTTC.